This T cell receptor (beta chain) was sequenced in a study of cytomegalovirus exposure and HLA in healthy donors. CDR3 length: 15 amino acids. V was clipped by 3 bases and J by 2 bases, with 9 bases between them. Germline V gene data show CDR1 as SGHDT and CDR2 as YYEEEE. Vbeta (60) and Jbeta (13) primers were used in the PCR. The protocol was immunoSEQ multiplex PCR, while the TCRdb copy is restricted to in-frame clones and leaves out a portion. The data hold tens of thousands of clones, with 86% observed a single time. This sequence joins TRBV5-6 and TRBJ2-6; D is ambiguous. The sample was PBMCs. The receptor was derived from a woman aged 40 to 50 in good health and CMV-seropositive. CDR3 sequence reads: CASSSGLPGANVLTF. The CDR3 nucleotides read TGTGCCAGCAGCTCAGGCTTACCTGGGGCCAACGTCCTGACTTTC.